These 20 T cell receptor beta chains were all obtained from the same sample, sequenced in a study of shared clonotypes between healthy human individuals. Data came from immunoSEQ multiplex PCR; TCRdb stores just in-frame clones and leaves some out. The sample consists of 1.5 million to 2.5 million clones, about 95% of them appearing once. CD45RO-negative, CCR7-selected cells formed the naive CD8 fraction, which excluded terminally differentiated effector memory CD45RA+ cells. Specimen: naive CD8+ T cells sorted from blood. All receptors come from a man between 18 and 29 years old in good health.

The chain carries TRBV6-1 and TRBJ2-7, with D possibly matching TRBD1 (5 bases). V was clipped by 6 bases and J by 3 bases, with 12 bases between them. Germline assignment: CDR1 MNHNS and CDR2 SASEGT. CDR3 size: 13 residues. The DNA of the CDR3 is TGTGCCAGCAGCGAGGACACCTTCTACGAGCAGTACTTC. Protein: CASSEDTFYEQYF.

In nucleotides, the CDR3 is TGTGCCACCAGCAGGGTCGGGAGAGGCCACGAGCAGTACTTC. It codes for CATSRVGRGHEQYF. This chain joins TRBV15 and TRBJ2-7, with a possible D match to TRBD2 (6 bases). V lost 3 bases and J 5 bases, leaving 14 bases between the germline ends. This CDR3 spans 14 amino acids. The V gene's germline CDR1 is LNHNV and CDR2 YYDKDF (reference sequence).

The V call is TRBV6-1, the J call TRBJ2-1; tentatively, D is TRBD2 (6 bases). Germline V gives CDR1 MNHNS, CDR2 SASEGT. CDR3 length equals 12 residues. The ends were cut back, 5 bases at V and 6 bases at J, with 8 bases in the middle. The CDR3 sequence is CASSLGGNEQFF. CDR3 sequence (DNA): TGTGCCAGCAGTCTGGGGGGCAATGAGCAGTTCTTC.

The V and J genes are TRBV7-8 and TRBJ1-1, with D possibly matching TRBD1 (5 bases). CDR1 and CDR2 (germline): SGHVS, FQNEAQ. V dropped 6 bases and J dropped 4 bases, with 15 bases sitting between them. This CDR3 spans 14 amino acids. CDR3 DNA: TGTGCCAGCAGTTCCCACCCAGGGATCACTGAAGCTTTCTTT. Protein product: CASSSHPGITEAFF.

As regards this clone: This same CDR3 is encoded by further DNA sequences in the sample. The V gene is TRBV7-9, the J gene TRBJ2-3; no definite D call. The germline V gene encodes CDR1 SEHNR and CDR2 FQNEAQ (reference sequence). V was shortened by 4 bases and J by 5 bases, with 7 bases between the two germline ends. This CDR3 comprises 12 residues. CDR3 in amino acids: CASSSGGDTQYF. DNA of the CDR3: TGTGCCAGCAGCTCGGGTGGAGATACGCAGTATTTT.

This clone was counted once. CDR3 coding DNA: TGTGCCAGCAGTGGCCCAGGGGGTTCCTACGAGCAGTACTTC. The encoded protein is CASSGPGGSYEQYF. The V and J genes are TRBV7-2 and TRBJ2-7, with 7 bases lining up with TRBD1. Trimming removed 6 bases from V and 1 base from J; junction bases left unmatched: 6. The germline gives CDR1 SGHTA, CDR2 FQGNSA. The CDR3 contains 14 residues.

This clone was picked up a small number of times. The V and J genes are TRBV30 and TRBJ1-5, with TRBD1 matching 9 bases. Trimming at V came to 4 bases and at J to 5 bases, leaving 6 bases not matched to a gene. This CDR3 is 14 amino acids long. Germline CDR1 reads GTSNPN; CDR2 reads SVGIG (reference sequence). CDR3 sequence: CAWTLGQGHQPQHF. The CDR3 coding sequence is TGTGCCTGGACCCTGGGACAGGGTCATCAGCCCCAGCATTTT.

The rearrangement uses TRBV25-1 and TRBJ2-1, with TRBD1 matching over 7 bases. Germline V gene data show CDR1 as MGHDK and CDR2 as SYGVNS. V lost 5 bases, J lost 4 bases, and 2 bases stayed unmatched. The CDR3 contains 13 residues. The CDR3 reads CASSWDSYNEQFF. CDR3 nucleotide sequence: TGTGCCAGCAGTTGGGACAGTTACAATGAGCAGTTCTTC.

The rearrangement uses TRBV7-9 and TRBJ1-1; possible D gene TRBD1, 5 bases. The V end lost 5 bases, the J end lost 6 bases, and 10 bases lay between the germline ends. From germline, CDR1 is SEHNR and CDR2 FQNEAQ (reference sequence). This CDR3 has 12 residues. Here the CDR3 DNA reads TGTGCCAGCAGCCCCTCGGGGGCTGAAGCTTTCTTT. Amino acids: CASSPSGAEAFF. The complete variable domain, with remaining parts taken from reference TRBV7-9 and TRBJ1-1, reads DTGVSQNPRHKITKRGQNVTFRCDPISEHNRLYWYRQTLGQGPEFLTYFQNEAQLEKSRLLSDRFSAERPKGSFSTLEIQRTEQGDSAMYLCASSPSGAEAFFGQGTRLTVV.

This sequence joins TRBV4-2 and TRBJ2-7, with 7 bases identical to TRBD1. The CDR3 sequence is 13 residues long. V gave up 4 bases and J gave up 5 bases; unmatched junction bases: 5. Per the germline V gene, CDR1 is LGHNA and CDR2 is YNFKEQ. The CDR3 is CASSPGQAHEQYF. The CDR3 coding sequence is TGTGCCAGCAGCCCAGGACAGGCCCACGAGCAGTACTTC.

This clone was observed a few times. This chain joins TRBV27 and TRBJ2-7; D unclear. From germline, CDR1 is MNHEY and CDR2 SMNVEV (reference sequence). The CDR3 loop spans 13 amino acids. V lost 4 bases and J 0 bases, leaving 7 bases between the germline ends. The CDR3 region is CASSWQLSYEQYF. In nucleotides, the CDR3 is TGTGCCAGCAGTTGGCAGCTCTCCTACGAGCAGTACTTC.

The chain has TRBV27 and TRBJ2-7; the match to TRBD2 covers 9 bases. This CDR3 is built from 14 residues. Trimming removed 4 bases from V and 5 bases from J; junction bases left unmatched: 6. CDR1 and CDR2 from the germline V gene are MNHEY and SMNVEV (reference sequence). CDR3: CASSSGTSLNEQYF. The CDR3 region has the DNA TGTGCCAGCAGTTCCGGGACTAGCCTGAACGAGCAGTACTTC.

The V call is TRBV19, the J call TRBJ1-1; D not resolved. Germline assignment: CDR1 LNHDA and CDR2 SQIVND (reference sequence). The germline V and J ends were trimmed by 6 bases and 0 bases, with 8 bases remaining between them. CDR3 size: 13 residues. This CDR3 reads CASSPLMNTEAFF. The CDR3 nucleotides read TGTGCCAGTAGCCCACTTATGAACACTGAAGCTTTCTTT.

J is TRBJ1-3 and V is TRBV6-1; 9 bases are a match to TRBD1. The germline V gene has CDR1 MNHNS and CDR2 SASEGT. With V trimmed by 6 bases and J by 1 base, 4 bases remained unmatched. The CDR3 is 15 amino acids. For the CDR3, the DNA is TGTGCCAGCAGCCGGGACAGGGATTCTGGAAACACCATATATTTT. This codes for CASSRDRDSGNTIYF.

A word on this clone: This sample includes further DNA sequences coding for the same CDR3. CDR3 coding DNA: TGCGCCAGCAGCTTGTCGGGACAGGCGTACGAGCAGTACTTC. Encoded protein: CASSLSGQAYEQYF. This sequence joins TRBV5-1 and TRBJ2-7; 8 positions agree with TRBD1. The CDR3 sequence is 14 residues long. Looked up from germline, CDR1 is SGHRS and CDR2 is YFSETQ. V lost 1 base, J lost 4 bases, and 4 bases stayed unmatched.

For this clone: At the DNA level, this CDR3 is encoded by other sequences in the same sample as well. This chain uses TRBV19 with TRBJ2-7; D remains unclear. Germline CDR1 LNHDA, CDR2 SQIVND (reference sequence). The CDR3 is 14 residues long. The ends were cut back, 3 bases at V and 0 bases at J, with 9 bases in the middle. The CDR3: CASSIAGSSYEQYF. The DNA of the CDR3 is TGTGCCAGTAGTATCGCCGGGTCCTCCTACGAGCAGTACTTC.

The rearrangement links TRBV4-1 to TRBJ1-1; weak D call: TRBD1 (5 bases). V was pared by 4 bases and J by 13 bases, with 22 bases between. This CDR3 contains 14 residues. Germline CDR1 is MGHRA and CDR2 is YSYEKL. The CDR3 DNA reads as TGCGCCAGCAGCCGACTCTCAGGGTCTGCAATAGATTTCTTT. It specifies CASSRLSGSAIDFF.

The rearrangement joins TRBV19 to TRBJ2-1, with D unclear. V gave up 4 bases and J gave up 4 bases, with 8 bases separating them. CDR1 LNHDA and CDR2 SQIVND come from the germline V gene (reference sequence). The CDR3 has 13 amino acids. The CDR3, as DNA: TGTGCCAGTAGTACCACGGATTACAATGAGCAGTTCTTC. Translation gives CASSTTDYNEQFF.

The chain uses TRBV14 and TRBJ2-1, with D maybe TRBD2 (5 bases). In germline, CDR1 is SGHDN, CDR2 FVKESK. The CDR3 totals 14 residues. V lost 0 bases and J lost 10, with 13 bases in between. The CDR3 spells CASSQDPSGREQFF. The DNA for the CDR3 is TGTGCCAGCAGCCAAGATCCCAGCGGCAGAGAGCAGTTCTTC.

This chain connects TRBV7-6 to TRBJ2-5; maybe TRBD1 (6 bases). CDR3 length equals 13 residues. The germline V and J ends were trimmed by 5 bases and 1 base, with 8 bases remaining between them. Germline loops: CDR1 SGHVS, CDR2 FNYEAQ. CDR3 bases: TGTGCCAGCAGCGACAGGATCCAAGAGACCCAGTACTTC. This gives the protein CASSDRIQETQYF.